This T cell receptor beta chain originates from a study of blood T cells in healthy people across ages. General study results and limits: The authors considered diversity estimates from one million T cells to be underestimates. The percentage of naive T cells correlated strongly with TCR beta diversity. Whereas aged donors had fewer naive CD4+ cells, long-lived donors had more of them and higher diversity.

Remarks on this clonotype: No antigen is known for it.

Researchers report isolating at least 6.5 million PBMCs per sample. Through a sample-barcoded 5' primer and a J-beta primer mix, a second PCR was run for about 6 to 11 cycles. MiXCR was run by TCRdb on the 5' RACE reads, yielding one entry per CDR3 protein. The data contain around 620,000 distinct CDR3 sequences, 27% of them singletons. The receptor was isolated from a woman aged 65 to 85 in good health. Input material: blood.

Here the CDR3 DNA reads TGTGCCAGCAGCGTAACGGGACAGAAAGGAGAGACCCAGTACTTC. It encodes CASSVTGQKGETQYF. V is TRBV7-2 and J is TRBJ2-5; TRBD1 agrees at 7 bases. With 5 bases clipped from V and 4 bases from J, the junction kept 10 bases outside the gene matches. CDR1 SGHTA and CDR2 FQGNSA come from the germline V gene. This CDR3 has 15 amino acids. The complete variable domain, with remaining parts taken from reference TRBV7-2 and TRBJ2-5, reads GAGVSQSPSNKVTEKGKDVELRCDPISGHTALYWYRQSLGQGLEFLIYFQGNSAPDKSGLPSDRFSAERTGGSVSTLTIQRTQQEDSAVYLCASSVTGQKGETQYFGPGTRLLVL.